The 21 T cell receptor beta chains below come from one sample, sequenced in a study of T-cell reconstitution after alpha-beta-depleted transplantation in children. Unique molecular identifiers were incorporated during preparation of the TCRbeta library. MiXCR, run by TCRdb on the PCR reads, gives a single entry per CDR3 protein. This table holds around 420,000 distinct CDR3 sequences, about 17% found once. The input for sequencing was PBMCs, mostly from graft donor cells, taken 360 days after TCRalphabeta/CD19-depleted stem cell transplant. The receptors shown here come from a boy under two years old who had a stem cell transplant for Wiskott-Aldrich syndrome, so the T cells may come from the graft donor.

This clonotype was seen repeatedly, ten times or more. The chain carries TRBV20-1 and TRBJ2-3, with 9 bases that match TRBD2. The CDR3 is made up of 16 amino acids. Germline trimming cut 5 bases from V and 2 bases from J; bases unmatched to any gene: 11. Germline-derived CDR1 and CDR2 are DFQATT and SNEGSKA (reference sequence). The DNA for the CDR3 is TGCAGTGCTGCCCCGGGACTAGCCCATATCACAGATACGCAGTATTTT. Encoded protein: CSAAPGLAHITDTQYF.

This clonotype was detected only a few times. The chain employs TRBV4-3 and TRBJ2-3; D is uncertain. Trimming took 1 base from V and 4 from J, leaving 6 bases between them. Germline loops: CDR1 LGHNA, CDR2 YSLEER. This CDR3 is 13 amino acids long. The CDR3 is CASSQGVADTQYF. As DNA, the CDR3 is TGCGCCAGCAGCCAAGGGGTCGCAGATACGCAGTATTTT.

The V gene is TRBV5-5, the J gene TRBJ2-5; D remains ambiguous. Trimming took off 5 bases at V and 5 bases at J, with 16 bases between the two ends. From germline, CDR1 is SGHKS and CDR2 YYEKEE (reference sequence). The CDR3 spans 14 residues. The CDR3 sequence is CASRAPGLGETQYF. The DNA of the CDR3 is TGTGCCAGCAGAGCTCCCGGATTGGGGGAGACCCAGTACTTC.

The table lists this clonotype with a few counts. The chain links TRBV12-3 or TRBV12-4 to TRBJ2-7; D tentatively reads TRBD1 or TRBD2 (5 bases each). With 2 bases removed from V and 6 bases from J, the gap between germline ends came to 8 bases. The CDR3 consists of 12 residues. As DNA, the CDR3 is TGTGCCAGCAGTTTACGGGGACCCGAGCAGTACTTC. Translation: CASSLRGPEQYF.

This clonotype was found a few times. The chain combines TRBV7-9 with TRBJ2-7, with unresolved D. The CDR3 length is 13 residues. Germline values: CDR1 SEHNR, CDR2 FQNEAQ (reference sequence). Trimming took off 0 bases at V and 6 bases at J, with 9 bases between the two ends. The CDR3, as DNA: TGTGCCAGCAGCTTAGCAAAGTTAGGCGAGCAGTACTTC. Translating it yields CASSLAKLGEQYF.

The chain links TRBV18 to TRBJ1-1; perhaps TRBD1 as D (5 bases). Germline V lookup: CDR1 KGHSH, CDR2 LQKENI. The CDR3 loop spans 15 amino acids. V was pared by 1 base and J by 4 bases, with 13 bases between. The CDR3 spells CASSPLDGGGTEAFF. CDR3 in DNA: TGTGCCAGCTCACCACTTGATGGGGGGGGCACTGAAGCTTTCTTT.

This clonotype was seen a few times. The chain uses TRBV20-1 and TRBJ2-7; 7 nucleotides align to TRBD1. Germline V gene lookup returns CDR1 DFQATT and CDR2 SNEGSKA (reference sequence). V dropped 2 bases and J dropped 3; count of bases not matched to a gene: 7. This CDR3 region has 14 residues. The CDR3 DNA is TGCAGTGCTAGAAGGACAGGACCACTCTACGAGCAGTACTTC. It encodes CSARRTGPLYEQYF.

This clonotype was seen a few times. The chain recombines TRBV2 with TRBJ2-3; D is undetermined. Germline V lookup: CDR1 SNHLY, CDR2 FYNNEI. Trimming took off 3 bases at V and 8 bases at J, with 9 bases between the two ends. The CDR3 contains 12 residues. The CDR3 DNA reads TGTGCCAGCAGTGATCGAGCTGGTACGCAGTATTTT. It is translated as CASSDRAGTQYF.

The chain couples TRBV6-2 or TRBV6-3 to TRBJ2-1; D not resolved. Looked up from germline, CDR1 is MNHEY and CDR2 is SVGEGT. V lost 7 bases and J lost 4, with 14 bases in between. This CDR3 has 14 residues. CDR3 loop: CASMEWRGYNEQFF. DNA for the CDR3: TGTGCCAGCATGGAGTGGAGAGGTTACAATGAGCAGTTCTTC.

V and J are TRBV12-3 or TRBV12-4 and TRBJ2-5, with 7 nucleotides matching TRBD1. V lost 1 base, J lost 6 bases, and 17 bases stayed unmatched. The CDR3 loop spans 18 amino acids. CDR3 sequence: CASSLVGGQDIWGKTQYF. The CDR3 DNA sequence: TGTGCCAGCAGTTTAGTAGGAGGACAGGACATATGGGGAAAGACCCAGTACTTC.

J is TRBJ1-1 and V is TRBV10-3; D remains unclear. Trimming cost V 5 bases and J 5 bases, with 15 bases left between them. The CDR3 contains 14 residues. In germline, CDR1 is ENHRY, CDR2 SYGVKD. The DNA of the CDR3 is TGTGCCATCAGTAACAGCGCCCCGGGGACTGAAGCTTTCTTT. This gives the protein CAISNSAPGTEAFF.

The chain recombines TRBV12-3 or TRBV12-4 with TRBJ2-6; 10 bases are shared with TRBD1. Trimming cost V 5 bases and J 1 base; bases outside gene matches: 5. CDR3 length: 17 amino acids. CDR3: CASSKDRGRSGANVLTF. As DNA, the CDR3 is TGTGCCAGCAGTAAAGACAGGGGGCGGTCTGGGGCCAACGTCCTGACTTTC.

In this sample, this clonotype turned up a few times. The chain joins TRBV6-2 or TRBV6-3 to TRBJ2-1; D is unclear. This CDR3 has 12 amino acids. V lost 4 bases to trimming and J lost 6 bases, with 7 bases between them. Germline assignment: CDR1 MNHEY and CDR2 SVGEGT. The CDR3 sequence: CASSWNGNEQFF. The CDR3 DNA reads TGTGCCAGCAGTTGGAACGGCAATGAGCAGTTCTTC.

The V call is TRBV5-1, the J call TRBJ2-6; possible D gene TRBD2, 6 bases. V gave up 5 bases and J gave up 7 bases, with 16 bases separating them. CDR3 length equals 15 residues. Germline V gene data show CDR1 as SGHRS and CDR2 as YFSETQ. CDR3 nucleotide sequence: TGCGCCAGCAGGCTCGGGATCGGGGGAGCCAACGTCCTGACTTTC. Amino acid sequence: CASRLGIGGANVLTF.

The rearrangement uses TRBV7-9 and TRBJ2-7, with D perhaps matching TRBD1 (6 bases). Germline CDR1 SEHNR, CDR2 FQNEAQ (reference sequence). CDR3 length equals 13 residues. V shed 2 bases and J shed 5 bases, with 10 bases lying between them. CDR3 residues: CASSLPYRDEQYF. CDR3 nucleotides: TGTGCCAGCAGCTTACCCTACAGGGACGAGCAGTACTTC.

Only a few counts were recorded for this clonotype. The chain carries TRBV4-3 and TRBJ2-2, with 7 positions matching TRBD1. The germline CDR1 and CDR2 sequences are LGHNA and YSLEER. The ends lost 0 bases at V and 4 bases at J; junction bases unmatched: 14. This CDR3 is 19 amino acids long. CDR3 sequence reads: CASSQEALLGGRGTGELFF. The CDR3 coding sequence is TGCGCCAGCAGCCAAGAAGCTTTATTAGGGGGCCGAGGCACCGGGGAGCTGTTTTTT.

V is TRBV20-1 and J is TRBJ2-6; 8 bases line up with TRBD1. V trimming: 3 bases; J trimming: 5 bases; junction bases outside the gene matches: 6. The CDR3 has 15 residues. Per germline, CDR1 DFQATT and CDR2 SNEGSKA (reference sequence). The CDR3 region has the DNA TGCAGTGCTAGTCGGACAGGGAAGAGGGCCAACGTCCTGACTTTC. Translated, it gives CSASRTGKRANVLTF.

The sample holds a few counts of this clonotype. This rearrangement joins TRBV6-1 to TRBJ2-1, with D hard to call. Germline CDR1 and CDR2: MNHNS and SASEGT. Trimming removed 7 bases from V and 6 bases from J, with 16 bases in between. This CDR3 has 14 residues. CDR3 sequence reads: CASKRQTSINEQFF. The CDR3, as DNA: TGTGCCAGCAAGCGTCAGACTTCAATCAATGAGCAGTTCTTC.

In its sample, this clonotype was seen many times. The chain links TRBV28 to TRBJ2-7, with D perhaps matching TRBD1 (5 bases). CDR3 size: 13 residues. Germline V gene data show CDR1 as MDHEN and CDR2 as SYDVKM. V gave up 10 bases and J gave up 1 base, with 14 bases separating them. CDR3 amino acids: CATQVRQSYEQYF. The CDR3 DNA reads as TGTGCCACCCAGGTGAGACAGTCCTACGAGCAGTACTTC.

The table lists this clonotype with a few counts. The gene calls are TRBV7-9 and TRBJ2-4, with unresolved D. The CDR3 runs 16 residues. Deletions cut 5 bases from V and 3 bases from J, with 17 bases between. The germline gives CDR1 SEHNR, CDR2 FQNEAQ (reference sequence). The CDR3 DNA reads as TGTGCCAGCAGCGGCAAATGGGTTACGGGCAAAAACATTCAGTACTTC. Protein: CASSGKWVTGKNIQYF. Based on the CDR3 plus reference TRBV7-9 and TRBJ2-4, the full variable domain is DTGVSQNPRHKITKRGQNVTFRCDPISEHNRLYWYRQTLGQGPEFLTYFQNEAQLEKSRLLSDRFSAERPKGSFSTLEIQRTEQGDSAMYLCASSGKWVTGKNIQYFGAGTRLSVL.

This clonotype was recorded a few times. V usage is TRBV29-1 and J usage is TRBJ2-3; a possible D gene is TRBD1 (5 bases). Trimming removed 7 bases at V and 0 bases at J, with 11 bases between. The CDR3 contains 13 residues. The germline V gene has CDR1 SQVTM and CDR2 ANQGSEA. DNA of the CDR3: TGCAGCGGCGGACACTATAGCACAGATACGCAGTATTTT. This encodes CSGGHYSTDTQYF.